The 15 T cell receptor beta chains below all came from one sample that was sequenced in a study of CD8 T cells in ankylosing spondylitis. The study's findings and limits: It appeared that ankylosing spondylitis blood was characterized by a TCR beta motif of about eight highly homologous variants.

TCRdb redid the calling of the 5' RACE reads with MiXCR, one entry per CDR3 protein. The profile shows hundreds of thousands of distinct CDR3 sequences, about an eighth of them singletons. The antigens of these receptors remain unknown. The sample was blood, either unsorted or a sorted T cell fraction (not recorded which). The receptors derive from a male donor with ankylosing spondylitis.

V gene TRBV7-9 combines with J gene TRBJ1-3; D gene ambiguous. Germline CDR1 is SEHNR and CDR2 is FQNEAQ (reference sequence). Trimming stripped 8 bases from V and 0 bases from J, with 11 bases between. CDR3 length equals 14 residues. The CDR3, as DNA: TGTGCCAGCGACCGATCCTACTCTGGAAACACCATATATTTT. The encoded protein is CASDRSYSGNTIYF.

This clonotype was seen only a few times. The chain links TRBV5-1 to TRBJ2-1; the D call may be TRBD1 or TRBD2 (6 bases each). Germline assignment: CDR1 SGHRS and CDR2 YFSETQ. The ends were cut back, 4 bases at V and 9 bases at J, with 20 bases in the middle. This CDR3 spans 15 amino acids. CDR3 DNA: TGCGCCAGCAGCCTAAGGGGGGACCGACTCGGTGAGCAGTTCTTC. This sequence encodes CASSLRGDRLGEQFF. The whole variable domain, remainder taken from reference TRBV5-1 and TRBJ2-1, is KAGVTQTPRYLIKTRGQQVTLSCSPISGHRSVSWYQQTPGQGLQFLFEYFSETQRNKGNFPGRFSGRQFSNSRSEMNVSTLELGDSALYLCASSLRGDRLGEQFFGPGTRLTVL.

J is TRBJ2-3 and V is TRBV6-1; TRBD1 might be the D (6 bases). In germline, CDR1 is MNHNS, CDR2 SASEGT. V lost 5 bases, J lost 3 bases, and 15 bases lay in between. The CDR3 is 15 amino acids. CDR3 sequence: CASSQQGKPTDTQYF. The CDR3 DNA follows: TGTGCCAGCAGTCAACAGGGTAAACCGACAGATACGCAGTATTTT.

The rearrangement links TRBV6-2 or TRBV6-3 to TRBJ1-2; no clear D gene. V lost 5 bases to trimming and J lost 3 bases, with 10 bases between them. This CDR3 spans 13 amino acids. Germline CDR1 MNHEY, CDR2 SVGEGT. Here the CDR3 reads CASSAGRHYGYTF. The CDR3 DNA reads TGTGCCAGCAGTGCCGGACGCCACTATGGCTACACCTTC.

Only a few counts were recorded for this clonotype. The V and J genes are TRBV10-3 and TRBJ2-1, with 11 bases matching TRBD2. The CDR3 spans 15 residues. The germline CDR1 and CDR2 sequences are ENHRY and SYGVKD. V was pared by 6 bases and J by 2 bases, with 3 bases of the junction left unmatched. The CDR3 loop reads CAIRVLAGAYNEQFF. CDR3 DNA: TGTGCCATCAGGGTACTAGCGGGAGCCTACAATGAGCAGTTCTTC.

CDR3 nucleotides: TGTGCCAGCAGCTTAGTTGAGGGGGCGGACAATGAGCAGTTCTTC. This sequence encodes CASSLVEGADNEQFF. The chain recombines TRBV7-6 with TRBJ2-1; 7 bases match TRBD1. Germline lookup yields CDR1 SGHVS and CDR2 FNYEAQ. V shed 1 base and J 5 bases; nucleotides not matched to a gene: 5. There are 15 residues in the CDR3.

This clonotype has ten or more counts. V gene TRBV4-2 combines with J gene TRBJ2-7, with D maybe TRBD2 (5 bases). The CDR3 has 16 residues. Germline lookup yields CDR1 LGHNA and CDR2 YNFKEQ. Trimming removed 4 bases from V and 3 bases from J, with 19 bases in between. The CDR3 is CASSPSSLGKGYEQYF. The CDR3 DNA sequence: TGTGCCAGCAGCCCCTCATCCCTCGGGAAGGGCTACGAGCAGTACTTC.

The chain links TRBV29-1 to TRBJ2-2, with TRBD1 matching over 8 bases. The CDR3 is 14 amino acids. V gave up 7 bases and J gave up 0 bases; unmatched junction bases: 4. Germline CDR1 SQVTM, CDR2 ANQGSEA. The CDR3 sequence is CSAWDRPNTGELFF. In nucleotides, the CDR3 is TGCAGCGCCTGGGACAGGCCGAACACCGGGGAGCTGTTTTTT.

This clonotype has just a few counts. The rearrangement uses TRBV12-3 or TRBV12-4 and TRBJ1-4, with TRBD1 as a possible D gene (5 bases). Trimming cost V 6 bases and J 8 bases, with 7 bases left between them. The CDR3 is made up of 11 amino acids. The CDR3 nucleotides read TGTGCCAGCAGCTGGGACGAAAAACTGTTTTTT. Translating gives CASSWDEKLFF.

V gene TRBV6-5 combines with J gene TRBJ2-1; 7 positions agree with TRBD1. Germline values: CDR1 MNHEY, CDR2 SVGAGI. V trimming: 2 bases; J trimming: 0 bases; junction bases outside the gene matches: 4. The length of the CDR3 is 16 residues. CDR3 protein: CASSYQGVSSYNEQFF. DNA of the CDR3: TGTGCCAGCAGTTACCAGGGGGTAAGCTCCTACAATGAGCAGTTCTTC.

This clonotype has only a few counts. The gene calls are TRBV20-1 and TRBJ1-2; D is uncertain. V shed 5 bases and J shed 0 bases, with 10 bases lying between them. Germline V gene sequence: CDR1 DFQATT, CDR2 SNEGSKA (reference sequence). The CDR3 covers 13 residues. CDR3 amino acids: CSAPSGPNYGYTF. DNA of the CDR3: TGCAGTGCTCCCTCTGGTCCTAACTATGGCTACACCTTC.

This clonotype has a handful of counts. The chain carries TRBV20-1 and TRBJ1-2; D uncertain. This CDR3 is 12 amino acids long. Trimming pared 2 bases from V and 6 bases from J, leaving 10 bases between. Germline V gene lookup returns CDR1 DFQATT and CDR2 SNEGSKA (reference sequence). This CDR3 is CSARNLVDGYTF. DNA of the CDR3: TGCAGTGCTAGAAACCTTGTTGATGGCTACACCTTC.

This clonotype was counted between two and nine times. The V and J genes are TRBV11-3 and TRBJ2-7; D unresolved. Between the trimmed V and J ends, which lost 5 bases and 6 bases, there was a span of 26 bases. Per the germline V gene, CDR1 is SGHNT and CDR2 is YENEEA. The CDR3 sequence is 17 residues long. DNA of the CDR3: TGTGCCAGCAGCCAAAATCCTGATCTGACAACTGACGGCGAGCAGTACGTC. This codes for CASSQNPDLTTDGEQYV.

This clonotype was observed at least ten times. The J gene is TRBJ2-7, the V gene TRBV12-3 or TRBV12-4, with D unclear. V was pared by 4 bases and J by 2 bases, with 9 bases between. There are 13 residues in the CDR3. The CDR3 bases are TGTGCCAGCAGTTCCGACGGAACCTACGAGCAGTACGTC. The encoded protein is CASSSDGTYEQYV.

This sequence joins TRBV5-6 and TRBJ2-3; the D gene could be TRBD1 or TRBD2 (5 bases each). CDR1 and CDR2 from the germline V gene are SGHDT and YYEEEE. The CDR3 contains 16 residues. Trimming stripped 0 bases from V and 0 bases from J, with 11 bases between. As DNA, the CDR3 is TGTGCCAGCAGCTTGGCCGGGACCCAGAGCACAGATACGCAGTATTTT. It codes for CASSLAGTQSTDTQYF.